Shown below are 32 T cell receptor beta chains from a single sample sequenced in a study of blood T cell repertoires in COVID-19. Method: immunoSEQ multiplex PCR; TCRdb's copy keeps in-frame clones and lacks some. Here the sample spans a few hundred thousand clones, 80% to 90% being singletons. The sequenced sample consisted of peripheral blood. The receptors here all came from a woman aged 25 to 39 with COVID-19, enrolled during active disease.

The V gene is TRBV7-2, the J gene TRBJ2-1, with 14 bases fitting TRBD2. This CDR3 region has 16 residues. Germline V gene data show CDR1 as SGHTA and CDR2 as FQGNSA. The J segment lost 8 bases and the V segment lost 4 bases, leaving 7 bases of the junction unmatched. For the CDR3, the DNA is TGTGCCAGCAGCTCGCAGACTAGCGGGGGGGTATATGAGCAGTTCTTC. Translating gives CASSSQTSGGVYEQFF.

The chain couples TRBV21-1 to TRBJ1-5. TRBV21-1 is recorded as a pseudogene. The CDR3 is made up of 19 amino acids. Here the CDR3 reads CASSKGGVGPTNYPQPQHF. CDR3 DNA sequence: TGTGCCAGCAGCAAAGGGGGGGTAGGGCCGACTAATTATCCCCAGCCCCAGCATTTT.

This clone was detected a few times. The rearrangement uses TRBV11-2 and TRBJ1-2; no definite D call. This CDR3 region has 14 residues. V dropped 3 bases and J dropped 2 bases, with 10 bases sitting between them. Germline V CDR1 and CDR2: SGHAT, FQNNGV. CDR3 coding DNA: TGTGCCAGCAGCTTTGGCAGAACCAACTATGGCTACACCTTC. This translates into CASSFGRTNYGYTF.

The rearrangement joins TRBV28 to TRBJ1-5; 8 nucleotides line up with TRBD1. CDR1 and CDR2 (germline): MDHEN, SYDVKM. With V trimmed by 6 bases and J by 0 bases, 16 bases remained unmatched. The CDR3 is 19 amino acids. This CDR3 reads CASRVWGLKDRDSNQPQHF. The CDR3 nucleotides are TGTGCCAGCAGAGTTTGGGGTTTAAAGGACAGGGATAGCAATCAGCCCCAGCATTTT.

The V gene is TRBV5-4, the J gene TRBJ1-1; D may be TRBD1 (6 bases). Trimming shortened V by 2 bases and J by 1 base, and 9 bases separated the two germline ends. This CDR3 comprises 14 residues. The germline V gene has CDR1 SGHNT and CDR2 YYREEE (reference sequence). CDR3 amino acids: CASSFGQWNTEAFF. For the CDR3, the DNA is TGTGCCAGCAGCTTCGGACAGTGGAACACTGAAGCTTTCTTT.

The rearrangement links TRBV11-2 to TRBJ2-3; TRBD2 matches 14 bases. The CDR3 length is 15 residues. The V gene's germline CDR1 is SGHAT and CDR2 FQNNGV. J gave up 7 bases and V 5 bases, and 5 bases lay outside the gene matches. CDR3 sequence (DNA): TGTGCCAGCAGCGTAGGACTAGCGGGGGGAAATACGCAGTATTTT. It is translated as CASSVGLAGGNTQYF.

This clone was seen once. The chain is built from TRBV6-5 and TRBJ1-3, with D possibly matching TRBD1 (6 bases). The germline CDR1 and CDR2 sequences are MNHEY and SVGAGI. This CDR3 is built from 14 residues. Trimming pared 7 bases from V and 0 bases from J, leaving 10 bases between. The CDR3 is CASINRDSGNTIYF. CDR3 sequence (DNA): TGTGCCAGCATAAACAGGGACTCTGGAAACACCATATATTTT.

The chain has TRBV7-2 and TRBJ2-2, with 7 bases aligning to TRBD1. The germline CDR1 and CDR2 sequences are SGHTA and FQGNSA. This CDR3 region has 14 residues. V shed 3 bases, J shed 10 bases, and the junction held 8 bases outside the gene matches. The CDR3 DNA reads as TGTGCCAGCAGCTTCGCCGGGACAGCCTCGGAGCTGTTTTTT. Protein: CASSFAGTASELFF.

The chain is built from TRBV10-3 and TRBJ1-2; 8 nucleotides line up with TRBD1. The CDR3 contains 15 residues. Trimming at V came to 3 bases and at J to 6 bases, leaving 9 bases not matched to a gene. Germline-derived CDR1 and CDR2 are ENHRY and SYGVKD. Here the CDR3 reads CAISDSDRAWNGYTF. The CDR3 DNA sequence: TGTGCCATCAGTGACTCGGACAGGGCCTGGAATGGCTACACCTTC.

V and J are TRBV7-9 and TRBJ2-3; D possibly corresponds to TRBD2 (5 bases). Germline V gene data show CDR1 as SEHNR and CDR2 as FQNEAQ (reference sequence). Trimming left V 5 bases short and J 0 bases short, with 18 bases between. The CDR3 runs to 17 residues. As DNA, the CDR3 is TGTGCCAGCAGCCGGGGAATGACGGAGCATAGCACAGATACGCAGTATTTT. Its translation is CASSRGMTEHSTDTQYF.

This sequence joins TRBV11-2 and TRBJ2-2, with 8 bases matching TRBD1. Germline V gene data show CDR1 as SGHAT and CDR2 as FQNNGV. This CDR3 has 15 amino acids. Trimming removed 1 base from V and 5 bases from J; junction bases left unmatched: 3. CDR3 protein: CASSLAGGGTGELFF. The CDR3 region has the DNA TGTGCCAGCAGCTTAGCAGGGGGCGGGACCGGGGAGCTGTTTTTT. The full variable domain, its missing parts supplied by reference TRBV11-2 and TRBJ2-2, is EAGVAQSPRYKIIEKRQSVAFWCNPISGHATLYWYQQILGQGPKLLIQFQNNGVVDDSQLPKDRFSAERLKGVDSTLKIQPAKLEDSAVYLCASSLAGGGTGELFFGEGSRLTVL.

This clone was recorded once. The chain couples TRBV2 to TRBJ2-1, with a weak D call TRBD2 (5 bases). There are 16 residues in the CDR3. Per germline, CDR1 SNHLY and CDR2 FYNNEI. V was clipped by 7 bases and J by 0 bases, with 16 bases between them. The CDR3 region has the DNA TGTGCCAGCAAGACCTTAGAAGGGAGCTCCTACAATGAGCAGTTCTTC. This translates into CASKTLEGSSYNEQFF.

As DNA, the CDR3 is TGCGCCAGCAGGGCCAGTTTCACAGATACGCAGTATTTT. It translates to CASRASFTDTQYF. V gene TRBV10-1 combines with J gene TRBJ2-3; no clear D gene. With 6 bases removed from V and 2 bases from J, the gap between germline ends came to 9 bases. CDR3 length: 13 residues. CDR1 and CDR2 from the germline V gene are WNHNN and SYGVQD (reference sequence).

This clone was seen a single time. The rearrangement uses TRBV19 and TRBJ1-2; weak D call: TRBD1 (5 bases). CDR1 is LNHDA, CDR2 SQIVND, per germline (reference sequence). The CDR3 is 12 amino acids. The V end was cut by 10 bases, the J end by 3 bases, with 12 bases between. The CDR3 loop is CATTGGDYGYTF. The CDR3 DNA is TGTGCCACCACCGGGGGAGACTATGGCTACACCTTC.

This clone was picked up a small number of times. The genes are TRBV27 and TRBJ2-1; 7 bases match TRBD1. The germline V gene encodes CDR1 MNHEY and CDR2 SMNVEV (reference sequence). CDR3 length: 15 amino acids. J lost 7 bases, V lost 2 bases, and 8 bases had no gene match. The CDR3 DNA reads TGTGCCAGCAGTTTAGGGTCAGGGGGTGGGAATGAGCAGTTCTTC. Translated: CASSLGSGGGNEQFF.

This clone was observed a handful of times. V gene TRBV12-3 or TRBV12-4 combines with J gene TRBJ2-5; perhaps TRBD1 as D (5 bases). This CDR3 has 12 amino acids. V lost 5 bases to trimming and J lost 3 bases, with 7 bases between them. The CDR3 here is CASSGAKETQYF. The CDR3 region has the DNA TGTGCCAGCAGTGGGGCAAAAGAGACCCAGTACTTC.

This chain links TRBV9 with TRBJ2-1; 7 positions match TRBD2. Unmatched junction bases numbered 7, after V lost 6 bases and J lost 1 base. Germline loops: CDR1 SGDLS, CDR2 YYNGEE. The CDR3 is 15 residues long. This CDR3 reads CASTRGEGSYNEQFF. Here the CDR3 DNA reads TGTGCCAGCACCCGTGGGGAGGGGTCCTACAATGAGCAGTTCTTC.

The CDR3 is CASSGQESTEAFF. In DNA, the CDR3 is TGTGCCAGCAGTGGACAGGAGAGCACTGAAGCTTTCTTT. This chain joins TRBV2 and TRBJ1-1; tentative D call: TRBD1 (6 bases). This CDR3 contains 13 residues. Deletions cut 4 bases from V and 4 bases from J, with 10 bases between. CDR1 and CDR2 (germline): SNHLY, FYNNEI.

This clone was detected only once. The chain combines TRBV6-2 or TRBV6-3 with TRBJ1-2; D is perhaps TRBD1 (5 bases). With 6 bases removed from V and 4 bases from J, the gap between germline ends came to 15 bases. The CDR3 extends over 14 amino acids. Germline values: CDR1 MNHEY, CDR2 SVGEGT. CDR3 sequence reads: CASSSRQILYGYTF. CDR3 nucleotide sequence: TGTGCCAGCAGCTCCAGACAGATACTCTATGGCTACACCTTC.

This chain connects TRBV7-2 to TRBJ1-6; no firm D call. Trimming shortened V by 5 bases and J by 0 bases, and 11 bases separated the two germline ends. The germline CDR1 and CDR2 sequences are SGHTA and FQGNSA. This CDR3 is built from 16 residues. CDR3 coding DNA: TGTGCCAGCAGCCTAACTGCCTCCTCCTATAATTCACCCCTCCACTTT. Its translation is CASSLTASSYNSPLHF.

The chain joins TRBV19 to TRBJ2-2, with D tentatively TRBD2 (5 bases). The V gene's germline CDR1 is LNHDA and CDR2 SQIVND (reference sequence). Deletions cut 10 bases from V and 6 bases from J, with 21 bases between. The length of the CDR3 is 15 residues. The CDR3: CANSRVRVGSGELFF. Here the CDR3 DNA reads TGTGCCAACAGTCGGGTGAGGGTAGGTTCCGGGGAGCTGTTTTTT.

The chain employs TRBV5-1 and TRBJ2-2, with TRBD2 identical over 8 bases. This CDR3 is built from 15 residues. The germline CDR1 and CDR2 sequences are SGHRS and YFSETQ. V was pared by 1 base and J by 6 bases, with 5 bases of the junction left unmatched. The CDR3 spells CASSLFTAGAGELFF. As DNA, the CDR3 is TGCGCCAGCAGCTTGTTTACAGCGGGGGCCGGGGAGCTGTTTTTT. The full variable domain, completed using reference TRBV5-1 and TRBJ2-2, is KAGVTQTPRYLIKTRGQQVTLSCSPISGHRSVSWYQQTPGQGLQFLFEYFSETQRNKGNFPGRFSGRQFSNSRSEMNVSTLELGDSALYLCASSLFTAGAGELFFGEGSRLTVL.

This clone was observed a handful of times. V usage is TRBV7-2 and J usage is TRBJ2-2, with D perhaps matching TRBD2 (6 bases). The CDR3 contains 13 residues. The germline V gene has CDR1 SGHTA and CDR2 FQGNSA. The germline V and J ends were trimmed by 4 bases and 7 bases, with 10 bases remaining between them. In nucleotides, the CDR3 is TGTGCCAGCAGCTCCACCGGGAGCGGGGAGCTGTTTTTT. This translates into CASSSTGSGELFF. The full variable domain, rest sourced from reference TRBV7-2 and TRBJ2-2, is GAGVSQSPSNKVTEKGKDVELRCDPISGHTALYWYRQSLGQGLEFLIYFQGNSAPDKSGLPSDRFSAERTGGSVSTLTIQRTQQEDSAVYLCASSSTGSGELFFGEGSRLTVL.

The gene calls are TRBV19 and TRBJ2-2; D is undetermined. This CDR3 has 14 residues. The germline V gene encodes CDR1 LNHDA and CDR2 SQIVND (reference sequence). V dropped 4 bases and J dropped 1 base, with 7 bases sitting between them. The CDR3 DNA reads TGTGCCAGTAGTACTTCAGTGAACACCGGGGAGCTGTTTTTT. Translating it yields CASSTSVNTGELFF.

The genes are TRBV19 and TRBJ1-3; a possible D gene is TRBD1 (5 bases). Per germline, CDR1 LNHDA and CDR2 SQIVND (reference sequence). CDR3 length equals 17 residues. Trimming shortened V by 2 bases and J by 0 bases, and 14 bases separated the two germline ends. CDR3 sequence (DNA): TGTGCCAGTAGTATACTAACTGGGGCAGACTCTGGAAACACCATATATTTT. Amino acids: CASSILTGADSGNTIYF.

The chain combines TRBV4-2 with TRBJ2-5; D might be TRBD2 (5 bases). V was cut by 3 bases and J by 6 bases, with 14 bases left in between. Germline V gives CDR1 LGHNA, CDR2 YNFKEQ. This CDR3 has 14 residues. The DNA for the CDR3 is TGTGCCAGCAGCCAGGGTCCAGGACTTAAGACCCAGTACTTC. Protein sequence: CASSQGPGLKTQYF.

The chain combines TRBV5-5 with TRBJ1-2, with D unresolved. Germline CDR1 SGHKS, CDR2 YYEKEE (reference sequence). V lost 1 base and J 0 bases, leaving 7 bases between the germline ends. The CDR3 length is 14 residues. The CDR3 sequence is CASSLSQANYGYTF. CDR3 in DNA: TGTGCCAGCAGCTTGAGTCAGGCTAACTATGGCTACACCTTC.

The rearrangement uses TRBV6-5 and TRBJ1-1; 7 positions agree with TRBD1. The germline CDR1 and CDR2 sequences are MNHEY and SVGAGI. V lost 4 bases and J lost 8; bases outside the gene matches: 7. The CDR3 has 13 residues. CDR3 DNA: TGTGCCAGCAGTTCCTTCAGGGGGTGGGAAGCTTTCTTT. Protein product: CASSSFRGWEAFF.

The genes are TRBV27 and TRBJ2-3, with D maybe TRBD1 (6 bases). The CDR3 runs 16 residues. CDR1 and CDR2 (germline): MNHEY, SMNVEV (reference sequence). Trimming left V 4 bases short and J 0 bases short, with 14 bases between. CDR3 amino acids: CASSYSSGHSTDTQYF. CDR3 coding DNA: TGTGCCAGCAGTTATAGTTCGGGACACAGCACAGATACGCAGTATTTT.

This clone has just a few counts. V gene TRBV19 combines with J gene TRBJ1-2, with TRBD1 identical over 7 bases. The length of the CDR3 is 14 residues. Germline lookup yields CDR1 LNHDA and CDR2 SQIVND (reference sequence). The ends lost 4 bases at V and 5 bases at J; junction bases unmatched: 7. The CDR3, as DNA: TGTGCCAGTAGTAGAAGGACAGGTTCATATGGCTACACCTTC. This codes for CASSRRTGSYGYTF.

Only one count was recorded for this clone. This chain uses TRBV12-3 or TRBV12-4 with TRBJ1-5; the D is unclear. The CDR3 contains 13 residues. The germline V and J ends were trimmed by 2 bases and 1 base, with 3 bases remaining between them. The CDR3 DNA follows: TGTGCCAGCAGTTTACTAAGCAATCAGCCCCAGCATTTT. Protein sequence: CASSLLSNQPQHF.

The chain recombines TRBV28 with TRBJ2-2; no definite D call. The CDR3 runs to 13 residues. The germline V gene encodes CDR1 MDHEN and CDR2 SYDVKM. The germline V and J ends were trimmed by 2 bases and 4 bases, with 5 bases remaining between them. DNA of the CDR3: TGTGCCAGCAGTTTAGAGTCCACCGGGGAGCTGTTTTTT. Translated: CASSLESTGELFF.